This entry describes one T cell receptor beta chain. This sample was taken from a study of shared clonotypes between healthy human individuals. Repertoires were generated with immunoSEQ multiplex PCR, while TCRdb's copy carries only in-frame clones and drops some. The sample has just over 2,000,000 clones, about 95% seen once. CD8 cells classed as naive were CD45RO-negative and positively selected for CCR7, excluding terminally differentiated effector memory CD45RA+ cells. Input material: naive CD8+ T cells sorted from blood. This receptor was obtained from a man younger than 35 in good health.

Written as DNA, the CDR3 is TGTGCCAGCAGTTACACCGATGCCGTTCGGGAGCTGTTTTTT. Its translation: CASSYTDAVRELFF. The V and J genes are TRBV6-5 and TRBJ2-2; the D is unclear. V lost 2 bases and J 9 bases, leaving 13 bases between the germline ends. The CDR3 is made up of 14 amino acids. Germline V gene sequence: CDR1 MNHEY, CDR2 SVGAGI.